This entry describes one T cell receptor beta chain. What it binds is unknown. This table comes from immunoSEQ multiplex PCR, and its TCRdb copy is limited to in-frame clones, with some not included. This table has almost 90,000 clones, 80% to 90% appearing once. The data were obtained in a study of OX40 agonist ivuxolimab in advanced cancers. About the study: Patients were under 90% male with ages roughly 20 to 80, mean about 60.

General study points: In the 0.1-3.0 mg/kg groups, partial responders showed among the lowest expansion.

The CDR3 loop spans 18 amino acids. Trimming cost V 7 bases and J 3 bases; bases outside gene matches: 20. The V gene's germline CDR1 is MRHNA and CDR2 SNTAGT. This specimen consisted of CD4+ or CD8+ T cells sorted from blood, obtained in a trial of the OX40 agonist ivuxolimab. V is TRBV6-4 and J is TRBJ2-7; 8 bases align to TRBD2. This clonotype was obtained from an adult with an advanced solid tumor such as melanoma, head and neck, liver or kidney cancer. For the CDR3, the DNA is TGTGCCAGCACGTACGTCGCCGGGACTAGTCGTAAACTCTACGAGCAGTACTTC. Amino acid sequence: CASTYVAGTSRKLYEQYF.